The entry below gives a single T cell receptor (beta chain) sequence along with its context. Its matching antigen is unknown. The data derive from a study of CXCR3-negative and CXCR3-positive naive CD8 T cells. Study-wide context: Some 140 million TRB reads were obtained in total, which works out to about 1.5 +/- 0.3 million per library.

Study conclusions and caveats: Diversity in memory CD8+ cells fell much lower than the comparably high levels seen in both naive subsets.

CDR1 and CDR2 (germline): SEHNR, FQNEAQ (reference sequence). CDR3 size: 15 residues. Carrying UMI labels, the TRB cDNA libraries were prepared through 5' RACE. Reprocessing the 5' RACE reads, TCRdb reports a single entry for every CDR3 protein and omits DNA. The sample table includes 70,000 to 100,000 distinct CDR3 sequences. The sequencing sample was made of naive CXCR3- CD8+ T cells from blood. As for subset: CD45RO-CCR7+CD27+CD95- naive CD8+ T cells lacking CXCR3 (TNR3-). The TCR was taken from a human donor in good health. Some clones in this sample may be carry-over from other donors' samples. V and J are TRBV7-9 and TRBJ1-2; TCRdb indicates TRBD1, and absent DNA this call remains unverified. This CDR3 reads CASSSPGQGVNGYTF. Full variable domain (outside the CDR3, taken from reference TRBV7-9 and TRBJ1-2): DTGVSQNPRHKITKRGQNVTFRCDPISEHNRLYWYRQTLGQGPEFLTYFQNEAQLEKSRLLSDRFSAERPKGSFSTLEIQRTEQGDSAMYLCASSSPGQGVNGYTFGSGTRLTVV.